This T cell receptor beta chain was found in a study of shared clonotypes between healthy human individuals. Note on this clone: Its antigen is undetermined. The same CDR3 can be traced to other DNA sequences in this sample.

General observations from the study: Relative to memory subsets, naive subsets generally showed larger estimated richness. Sharing of clonotypes among donors was expected to vary with sequencing depth. Sampling covered nothing but blood. Tissue TCR repertoires likely differ from those found in blood.

The CDR3 is made up of 16 amino acids. The V segment lost 4 bases and the J segment 0 bases; nucleotides outside the gene matches: 9. CDR1 SGHRS and CDR2 YFSETQ come from the germline V gene. The deep-level immunoSEQ assay was used. Sequencing was performed with immunoSEQ multiplex PCR; in TCRdb, only in-frame clones are kept and a portion is missing. The sample consists of about 2.4 million clones, 93% of them appearing once. This chain joins TRBV5-1 and TRBJ1-1, with 7 bases that match TRBD1. This sequence originates from a man in his late teens or twenties in good health. Some clones in this sample may be carry-over from other donors' samples. Sample: naive CD4+ T cells from PBMCs. Documented subset: CD45RA+ positively selected. CDR3 sequence reads: CASSLGDRDMNTEAFF. The CDR3 DNA is TGCGCCAGCAGCCTTGGCGACAGGGATATGAACACTGAAGCTTTCTTT.